This T cell receptor beta chain was found in a study of T cell responses to AZD1222 COVID-19 vaccine. Study-wide results and limits: Of the AZD1222 recipients, only five or six were seropositive at baseline. Spike regions recognized by vaccine-associated CD4 TCRs spanned the protein, led by 160-218 and 743-854. Among spike-specific TCRs, nearly half reportedly target unmutated variant regions. Females made up more of the donors, who were largely white British, and clonal diversity may have come out too low.

The method was immunoSEQ multiplex PCR; TCRdb's version includes in-frame clones alone and lacks a portion of them. This sample carries 120,000 or so clones, roughly 90% of them seen once, and the ten largest clones take about 10%. CDR1 and CDR2 (germline): LNHDA, SQIVND (reference sequence). The CDR3 has 14 residues. V gave up 6 bases and J gave up 8 bases; unmatched junction bases: 9. On this clone: Its target is not known.

This receptor was taken from an adult in good health. The chain recombines TRBV19 with TRBJ2-1, with 8 bases lining up with TRBD2. Sequences were derived from peripheral blood, sampled on day 0 of AZD1222 vaccination. The CDR3 sequence: CASSRTSQDDEQFF. The CDR3 bases are TGTGCCAGTAGCCGGACTAGCCAGGATGATGAGCAGTTCTTC.